The 23 T cell receptor beta chains below all came from one sample that was sequenced in a study of regulatory T cells in long-lasting Graves disease. Arm-PCR with iRepertoire HTBI primers amplified the CDR3 regions for these TCR beta libraries. Each CDR3 protein is one row after TCRdb ran MiXCR on the multiplex PCR reads. This table has 540,000 or so distinct CDR3 sequences, less than 15% appearing once. Time point defined: newly diagnosed GD, antithyroid drugs for less than 3 months. With RNA extracted from PBMCs as input, the TCR library was made. These data were also reused for a study on T cells in Graves' hyperthyroidism and ophthalmopathy.

The input for sequencing was peripheral blood mononuclear cells (PBMCs), taken at new diagnosis, from a patient treated with antithyroid drugs. The receptors come from a man under 40 with Graves disease.

The sample holds many counts of this clonotype. This chain links TRBV12-3 or TRBV12-4 with TRBJ1-3; no clear D. Trimming left V 8 bases short and J 1 base short, with 6 bases between. The CDR3 consists of 12 residues. The CDR3 sequence: CASWASGNTIYF. The CDR3 DNA reads TGTGCCAGCTGGGCATCTGGAAACACCATATATTTT.

V gene TRBV4-1 combines with J gene TRBJ2-1, with unresolved D. V lost 2 bases and J 2 bases, leaving 10 bases between the germline ends. The CDR3 consists of 15 residues. Germline assignment: CDR1 MGHRA and CDR2 YSYEKL. CDR3 amino acids: CASSQWQETYNEQFF. The DNA of the CDR3 is TGCGCCAGCAGCCAATGGCAGGAGACCTACAATGAGCAGTTCTTC.

Ten or more counts support this clonotype. The V and J genes are TRBV7-8 and TRBJ2-1; no definite D call. Germline assignment: CDR1 SGHVS and CDR2 FQNEAQ. CDR3 length: 11 residues. The V end lost 1 base, the J end lost 15 bases, and 10 bases lay between the germline ends. The CDR3 loop reads CASSLGTGSFF. The CDR3 nucleotides are TGTGCCAGCAGCTTAGGGACGGGCTCGTTCTTC.

This clonotype was detected ten times or more. The chain has TRBV5-1 and TRBJ2-1; 9 bases are shared with TRBD2. The V gene end was trimmed by 9 bases and the J gene end by 0 bases; junction bases not matched to a gene: 22. The CDR3 is 20 amino acids. Germline CDR1 and CDR2: SGHRS and YFSETQ. The CDR3 DNA sequence: TGCGCCACCCGTCCGGGTCAGGGGATGGGACTAGCCGACTCCTACAATGAGCAGTTCTTC. It yields the protein CATRPGQGMGLADSYNEQFF.

This clonotype was observed at least ten times. The chain carries TRBV20-1 and TRBJ2-7; possible D gene TRBD2, 6 bases. This CDR3 comprises 11 residues. Germline CDR1 DFQATT, CDR2 SNEGSKA (reference sequence). V dropped 7 bases and J dropped 3 bases, with 10 bases sitting between them. The CDR3 protein is CSGLGGYEQYF. As DNA, the CDR3 is TGCAGTGGACTAGGCGGCTACGAGCAGTACTTC.

This clonotype appeared many times. This sequence joins TRBV6-9 and TRBJ2-5, with unresolved D. V shed 3 bases and J shed 3 bases, with 11 bases lying between them. CDR1 is MNHGY and CDR2 is SVAAGI in the germline V gene. The CDR3 spans 14 residues. CDR3 residues: CASSYPGMEETQYF. CDR3 nucleotides: TGTGCCAGCAGTTACCCGGGCATGGAAGAGACCCAGTACTTC.

The V and J genes are TRBV5-1 and TRBJ1-1, with D possibly being TRBD1 (5 bases). V lost 0 bases and J 7 bases, leaving 13 bases between the germline ends. The CDR3 totals 14 residues. The V gene's germline CDR1 is SGHRS and CDR2 YFSETQ. In DNA form, the CDR3 reads TGCGCCAGCAGCTTGGGGGGGGGATCAAGTGAAGCTTTCTTT. Translated, it gives CASSLGGGSSEAFF.

This clonotype was counted many times. V usage is TRBV7-2 and J usage is TRBJ2-1; D ambiguous. This CDR3 has 13 residues. V was cut by 2 bases and J by 6 bases, with 8 bases left in between. The germline CDR1 and CDR2 sequences are SGHTA and FQGNSA. CDR3 loop: CASSLSFGNEQFF. DNA for the CDR3: TGTGCCAGCAGCTTAAGTTTCGGCAATGAGCAGTTCTTC.

This clonotype has a count of ten or more. The chain combines TRBV28 with TRBJ2-7; D remains ambiguous. Deletions cut 2 bases from V and 6 bases from J, with 20 bases between. The CDR3 runs to 16 residues. Germline CDR1 reads MDHEN; CDR2 reads SYDVKM. The CDR3 loop reads CASSLGSSAPPGEQYF. The CDR3 nucleotides read TGTGCCAGCAGTTTAGGATCCTCCGCACCACCGGGCGAGCAGTACTTC.

This clonotype was counted many times. This chain uses TRBV19 with TRBJ2-2, with 9 bases fitting TRBD1. Germline V gene data show CDR1 as LNHDA and CDR2 as SQIVND (reference sequence). Trimming cost V 11 bases and J 5 bases; bases outside gene matches: 6. CDR3 length equals 13 residues. The CDR3 is CAGGQGETGELFF. The CDR3 DNA reads TGTGCCGGGGGACAGGGAGAGACCGGGGAGCTGTTTTTT.

The chain combines TRBV27 with TRBJ1-6; a weak D match, TRBD1 (6 bases). Trimming removed 5 bases at V and 6 bases at J, with 11 bases between. The CDR3 loop spans 14 amino acids. CDR1 and CDR2 (germline): MNHEY, SMNVEV (reference sequence). CDR3 region: CASSADRINSPLHF. The CDR3 DNA is TGTGCCAGCAGTGCAGACAGGATTAATTCACCCCTCCACTTT.

This clonotype was counted ten times or more. The chain couples TRBV28 to TRBJ2-3; tentatively, D is TRBD1 (5 bases). The CDR3 covers 13 residues. V was clipped by 5 bases and J by 6 bases, with 12 bases between them. Germline V gives CDR1 MDHEN, CDR2 SYDVKM. Here the CDR3 reads CASSTGGRDTQYF. The CDR3 region has the DNA TGTGCCAGCAGTACAGGTGGACGGGATACGCAGTATTTT.

This clonotype showed up many times. The V gene is TRBV19, the J gene TRBJ2-1, with 11 bases that match TRBD2. The CDR3 has 18 amino acids. V lost 9 bases and J lost 1; bases outside the gene matches: 14. Looked up from germline, CDR1 is LNHDA and CDR2 is SQIVND (reference sequence). In nucleotides, the CDR3 is TGTGCCAGCAGGGTCCGGCTAGCGGGAGGTGGGTCCTACAATGAGCAGTTCTTC. This codes for CASRVRLAGGGSYNEQFF.

With regard to this clonotype: A much more abundant neighbour one base away suggests this may be a read error. V gene TRBV6-1 combines with J gene TRBJ1-1, with 7 bases that match TRBD1. The germline CDR1 and CDR2 sequences are MNHNS and SASEGT. V gave up 6 bases and J gave up 6 bases; unmatched junction bases: 10. CDR3 length equals 14 residues. CDR3 amino acids: CASRYGTGDPEAFF. Here the CDR3 DNA reads TGTGCCAGCAGATACGGTACAGGGGACCCTGAAGCTTTCTTT.

Comments on this clonotype: Possible read error: a much larger clone is one base away. This CDR3 fails to terminate in the conserved phenylalanine or tryptophan, so it likely reflects a read error. The chain links TRBV9 to TRBJ2-5; TRBD1 aligns across 8 bases. V lost 6 bases and J lost 5; bases outside the gene matches: 6. The CDR3 is made up of 13 amino acids. Germline CDR1 and CDR2: SGDLS and YYNGEE. The CDR3 reads CASNLWTGETQYL. For the CDR3, the DNA is TGTGCCAGCAACCTTTGGACAGGGGAGACCCAGTACCTC.

The sample holds a few counts of this clonotype. The V and J genes are TRBV10-3 and TRBJ2-7, with a possible D match to TRBD2 (6 bases). Germline CDR1 and CDR2: ENHRY and SYGVKD. V lost 3 bases and J 3 bases, leaving 12 bases between the germline ends. The CDR3 is 14 residues long. CDR3 sequence (DNA): TGTGCCATCAGTGATTTATCCGGGGGCTACGAGCAGTACTTC. Its protein product is CAISDLSGGYEQYF.

This clonotype was seen many times. The chain is built from TRBV7-9 and TRBJ2-1, with 13 bases fitting TRBD2. V lost 5 bases, J lost 8 bases, and 6 bases stayed unmatched. CDR1 is SEHNR and CDR2 is FQNEAQ in the germline V gene (reference sequence). This CDR3 has 15 residues. DNA of the CDR3: TGTGCCAGCAGCCTGGGACTAGCGGGAAGCGATGAGCAGTTCTTC. Its protein is CASSLGLAGSDEQFF.

This clonotype was counted at least ten times. The rearrangement links TRBV12-3 or TRBV12-4 to TRBJ2-5; the D gene is possibly TRBD2 (5 bases). Trimming pared 3 bases from V and 5 bases from J, leaving 10 bases between. The CDR3 runs to 13 residues. The CDR3 reads CASSFSPGETQYF. DNA of the CDR3: TGTGCCAGCAGTTTCAGCCCGGGGGAGACCCAGTACTTC.

This clonotype was counted many times. The chain recombines TRBV20-1 with TRBJ2-7, with D tentatively TRBD1 or TRBD2 (7 bases each). Trimming took off 4 bases at V and 5 bases at J, with 18 bases between the two ends. From germline, CDR1 is DFQATT and CDR2 SNEGSKA (reference sequence). This CDR3 contains 14 residues. The CDR3 DNA follows: TGCAGTGCTAAGGGGGCAGGGGAGGGGAACGAGCAGTACTTC. Translating gives CSAKGAGEGNEQYF.

This clonotype was detected many times. V is TRBV10-3 and J is TRBJ2-7; 12 bases align to TRBD1. The V segment lost 10 bases and the J segment 6 bases; nucleotides outside the gene matches: 7. The CDR3 contains 13 residues. CDR1 is ENHRY, CDR2 SYGVKD, per germline. CDR3 sequence reads: CATTRDRGREQYF. CDR3 DNA: TGTGCCACAACCCGGGACAGGGGGCGCGAGCAGTACTTC.

This clonotype has ten or more counts. The chain employs TRBV20-1 and TRBJ2-7; D uncertain. The V gene's germline CDR1 is DFQATT and CDR2 SNEGSKA (reference sequence). Trimming removed 4 bases at V and 0 bases at J, with 7 bases between. The CDR3 extends over 12 amino acids. The CDR3 DNA is TGCAGTGCTAAGCCTGACTCCTACGAGCAGTACTTC. Amino acid sequence: CSAKPDSYEQYF.

This chain connects TRBV27 to TRBJ1-1; D gene unclear. Trimming pared 4 bases from V and 3 bases from J, leaving 18 bases between. CDR1 and CDR2 (germline): MNHEY, SMNVEV (reference sequence). CDR3 length: 16 amino acids. CDR3 in DNA: TGTGCCAGCAGTTCGCCCGCATTGGATGGGGACACTGAAGCTTTCTTT. It yields the protein CASSSPALDGDTEAFF.

This clonotype showed up many times. The chain's CDR3 is CAISEGSGSSYEQYF. The CDR3 DNA is TGTGCCATCAGTGAGGGGTCGGGTAGCTCCTACGAGCAGTACTTC. The chain carries TRBV10-3 and TRBJ2-7, with D unresolved. Germline lookup yields CDR1 ENHRY and CDR2 SYGVKD. CDR3 size: 15 residues. V was cut by 2 bases and J by 0 bases, with 11 bases left in between.